This TCR beta chain was captured in a study of T cell responses to AZD1222 COVID-19 vaccine (dated by TCRdb to the early 2020s). With regard to the full study: Because spike-specific TCR depth and breadth did not differ between the two schedules, AZD1222 recipients who got a second dose at roughly 4 weeks were pooled with those who got a second dose at roughly 12 weeks. TCR sequencing was performed for roughly 250 trial participants, of whom approximately 200 were given two doses of AZD1222 and 26 were given two doses of MenACWY control vaccine. Enrollment into the trials was organized by age into subgroups of 18-55, 56-69 and 70-plus years, and those subgroups contained roughly 140, 27 and 60 TCR-sequenced participants, respectively. Results and caveats for the whole study, not just this receptor: Epitopes outside the regions mutated in the B.1.351 and B.1.1.7 variants were reportedly recognized by nearly half of the unique spike-specific TCRs. The 56-69-year group was small, and its depth increase did not reach significance, likely because of low power. The whole spike protein was spanned by vaccine-associated CD4 TCRs, and dominant responses were seen in regions 160-218 and 743-854. Because no day 14 peak-response samples were available, repertoires were characterized only after the peak T cell response. After two AZD1222 doses, both the breadth and the depth of spike-specific TCRs were significantly higher than at day 0 and than in MenACWY recipients. Conclusions about previously exposed vaccinees were limited because only a handful of AZD1222 recipients were SARS-CoV-2 seropositive at baseline. Participants were mostly white British, with more females than males. The authors suggested clonal diversity may have been underestimated.

With respect to this clone: The antigen this receptor binds is unknown. Base qualities were left out, and no much larger clone turns up one base away.

This specimen's time point label, per the study, means: baseline before first vaccination. Samples from vaccinated people were obtained from the UK trials COV001 and COV002, which included a single-blind randomized controlled phase 2/3 trial of AZD1222 (ChAdOx1 nCoV-19) in healthy adults. Trial participant PBMC samples were collected at day 0 and day 28 after the second dose for TCRbeta chain sequencing. The CDR3 regions of human TCRbeta chains were subjected to immunosequencing. On the authors' methods: TCRs in the repertoires were compared against a reference library of SARS-CoV-2-specific TCRs that had been generated with the MIRA antigen-specificity platform. Breadth meant the fraction of unique TCRs that were SARS-CoV-2-associated, whereas depth meant the fraction of total T cells that were SARS-CoV-2-associated. Using the MIRA data, each spike-specific TCR was assigned both to the spike region to which the TCR was reactive and to a CD4 or CD8 class. Log10-transformed breadth and depth values were compared by one-way ANOVA with Sidak's multiple comparisons tests. The clones in this table, taken by TCRdb from immuneACCESS, are in-frame only. Not every clone is retained; where verified, under half of the shortfall comes from an unresolved V gene, and the cause of the rest is unknown. V, J and clone size were drawn from that table, and D and trimming were deduced from the DNA. The sample has approximately 190,000 clones on record, approximately 92% of them singletons. Together, the top ten hold 1% to 1.5% of the sample.

Relative to germline, V is missing 5 bases and J is missing 0 bases, with 12 bases of the junction outside any gene match. The germline V gene encodes CDR1 SNHLY and CDR2 FYNNEI. Measured from the cysteine to the phenylalanine, the CDR3 is 18 residues long. The read is trimmed to its CDR3 DNA, 54 bases read in frame from base 1. This clonotype originated in an adult in good health. The sequencing here drew on peripheral blood, taken on day 0 of AZD1222 vaccination. The rearrangement joined TRBV2 to TRBJ1-5; 8 bases in between match TRBD1. In nucleotides, the sequence is TGTGCCAGCAGTCCGATGGGACAGGCCGTAAATAGCAATCAGCCCCAGCATTTT. The resulting protein is CASSPMGQAVNSNQPQHF.